The 26 T cell receptor beta chains given below trace back to one sample, sequenced in a study of blood T cell repertoires in COVID-19. Only in-frame clones appear in the TCRdb table, and some are missing; sequencing was by immunoSEQ multiplex PCR. Of roughly 300,000 clones listed, roughly 83% were seen once; the top ten hold approximately 1.5%. The sequenced sample consisted of peripheral blood. The receptor set was obtained from a human donor with COVID-19, enrolled during active disease. The donor label of this sample is uncertain.

The gene calls are TRBV2 and TRBJ1-3; 9 bases align to TRBD1. With V trimmed by 6 bases and J by 4 bases, 7 bases remained unmatched. The CDR3 runs to 15 residues. Germline V gene data show CDR1 as SNHLY and CDR2 as FYNNEI. The CDR3 loop is CASSPGQGVGNTIYF. The DNA of the CDR3 is TGTGCCAGCAGCCCGGGACAGGGTGTCGGAAACACCATATATTTT.

The genes are TRBV27 and TRBJ2-2; D gene uncertain. Germline V gene sequence: CDR1 MNHEY, CDR2 SMNVEV (reference sequence). The CDR3 spans 16 residues. Trimming pared 5 bases from V and 0 bases from J, leaving 13 bases between. The CDR3 sequence is CASSLSAATNTGELFF. Here the CDR3 DNA reads TGTGCCAGCAGTCTCTCCGCGGCGACGAACACCGGGGAGCTGTTTTTT.

This clone was seen just once. The V gene is TRBV7-3, the J gene TRBJ2-1; 8 nucleotides match TRBD2. Germline V gene lookup returns CDR1 SGHTA and CDR2 FQGTGA. The CDR3 runs 16 residues. Trimming took 1 base from V and 7 from J; bases not matched to a gene: 9. CDR3 sequence: CASSLNNGRAGNEQFF. CDR3 DNA sequence: TGTGCCAGCAGCTTAAACAACGGGAGGGCTGGGAATGAGCAGTTCTTC.

The chain carries TRBV7-2 and TRBJ1-2; 8 nucleotides agree with TRBD1. The CDR3 spans 14 residues. CDR1 is SGHTA and CDR2 is FQGNSA in the germline V gene. J gave up 7 bases and V 5 bases, and 9 bases lay outside the gene matches. CDR3 nucleotide sequence: TGTGCCAGCAGCACGAACAGGGGGGGTTCTGGCTACACCTTC. This translates into CASSTNRGGSGYTF.

The rearrangement joins TRBV28 to TRBJ1-4; no definite D call. V dropped 2 bases and J dropped 0 bases, with 10 bases sitting between them. CDR3 length: 16 amino acids. Germline V lookup: CDR1 MDHEN, CDR2 SYDVKM. The CDR3 protein is CASSLLYPSTNEKLFF. CDR3 DNA sequence: TGTGCCAGCAGTTTACTTTATCCCTCAACTAATGAAAAACTGTTTTTT.

The chain has TRBV18 and TRBJ1-1, with 10 bases matching TRBD1. CDR3 length equals 13 residues. Trimming took 6 bases from V and 5 from J; bases not matched to a gene: 3. Looked up from germline, CDR1 is KGHSH and CDR2 is LQKENI. The CDR3 loop is CASSDRGGTEAFF. DNA of the CDR3: TGTGCCAGCTCGGACAGGGGGGGGACTGAAGCTTTCTTT.

The table lists this clone with a count of one. The chain couples TRBV5-5 to TRBJ1-1; a weak D match, TRBD1 (6 bases). The CDR3 runs 14 residues. V lost 4 bases, J lost 5 bases, and 15 bases lay in between. Germline V lookup: CDR1 SGHKS, CDR2 YYEKEE (reference sequence). The CDR3 sequence is CASSLGQWGTEAFF. DNA for the CDR3: TGTGCCAGCAGCCTAGGACAGTGGGGTACTGAAGCTTTCTTT.

CDR3 DNA: TGCAGCGTGATCCCCGGGACAGAAGACTATGGCTACACCTTC. This codes for CSVIPGTEDYGYTF. The chain links TRBV29-1 to TRBJ1-2; TRBD1 agrees at 7 bases. The CDR3 sequence is 14 residues long. The V gene's germline CDR1 is SQVTM and CDR2 ANQGSEA. The junction had 10 bases not matched to a gene; V was cut back by 6 bases and J by 3 bases. Supplemented by reference TRBV29-1 and TRBJ1-2, the full variable domain reads SAVISQKPSRDICQRGTSLTIQCQVDSQVTMMFWYRQQPGQSLTLIATANQGSEATYESGFVIDKFPISRPNLTFSTLTVSNMSPEDSSIYLCSVIPGTEDYGYTFGSGTRLTVV.

This clone was seen a few times. The chain links TRBV28 to TRBJ1-4; 10 bases map to TRBD1. CDR3 length: 17 amino acids. V trimming: 6 bases; J trimming: 7 bases; junction bases outside the gene matches: 14. CDR1 and CDR2 (germline): MDHEN, SYDVKM. CDR3 sequence (DNA): TGTGCCAGCAGGGGGACAGGGGAATTTACGGAGCGTGAAAAACTGTTTTTT. This sequence encodes CASRGTGEFTEREKLFF.

The chain recombines TRBV11-2 with TRBJ2-5, with no clear D. Germline loops: CDR1 SGHAT, CDR2 FQNNGV. This CDR3 spans 13 amino acids. The V end lost 1 base, the J end lost 2 bases, and 5 bases lay between the germline ends. The CDR3 nucleotides read TGTGCCAGCAGCTTAGCCATTCAAGAGACCCAGTACTTC. It codes for CASSLAIQETQYF.

The chain couples TRBV29-1 to TRBJ2-7, with D possibly matching TRBD2 (7 bases). Germline V gene lookup returns CDR1 SQVTM and CDR2 ANQGSEA. The length of the CDR3 is 17 residues. The V end was cut by 5 bases, the J end by 2 bases, with 25 bases between. Here the CDR3 DNA reads TGCAGCGTTATCCGAGTTGGGGGGGGGCGGATCGCCTACGAGCAGTACTTC. It encodes CSVIRVGGGRIAYEQYF.

The J gene is TRBJ2-5, the V gene TRBV5-1; D gene ambiguous. CDR1 is SGHRS and CDR2 is YFSETQ in the germline V gene. The CDR3 consists of 13 residues. V lost 5 bases, J lost 5 bases, and 13 bases lay in between. CDR3 amino acids: CASRVRSRETQYF. CDR3 nucleotide sequence: TGCGCCAGCAGGGTTCGGAGTCGGGAGACCCAGTACTTC.

This chain uses TRBV9 with TRBJ2-1, with TRBD1 identical over 7 bases. The CDR3 consists of 18 residues. With 0 bases clipped from V and 0 bases from J, the junction kept 9 bases outside the gene matches. Germline CDR1 SGDLS, CDR2 YYNGEE. DNA of the CDR3: TGTGCCAGCAGCGTAGATGCCCCAGGGGACAGCTCCTACAATGAGCAGTTCTTC. Its protein product is CASSVDAPGDSSYNEQFF.

In this sample, this clone turned up a few times. This sequence joins TRBV30 and TRBJ2-7; no definite D call. The ends were cut back, 1 base at V and 3 bases at J, with 7 bases in the middle. Germline V gene data show CDR1 as GTSNPN and CDR2 as SVGIG (reference sequence). The CDR3 extends over 12 amino acids. The chain's CDR3 is CAWSETNYEQYF. In DNA form, the CDR3 reads TGTGCCTGGAGTGAGACAAACTACGAGCAGTACTTC.

This clone was detected once. The chain uses TRBV7-2 and TRBJ2-2; 7 nucleotides align to TRBD1. With 3 bases clipped from V and 6 bases from J, the junction kept 4 bases outside the gene matches. CDR1 is SGHTA and CDR2 is FQGNSA in the germline V gene. This CDR3 comprises 14 residues. CDR3 coding DNA: TGTGCCAGCAGCTTGGACAGGTCACCCGGGGAGCTGTTTTTT. Its translation is CASSLDRSPGELFF.

The DNA of the CDR3 is TGCGCCAGCAGCCAAGGGGGGCGTGGGACCCAGTACTTC. Its translation is CASSQGGRGTQYF. This chain uses TRBV4-3 with TRBJ2-5; D possibly corresponds to TRBD1 (6 bases). The CDR3 is 13 amino acids. Germline-derived CDR1 and CDR2 are LGHNA and YSLEER. V was clipped by 1 base and J by 7 bases, with 10 bases between them.

This clone appeared once. V is TRBV28 and J is TRBJ2-5, with 9 bases lining up with TRBD2. The CDR3 is 16 amino acids. V shed 6 bases and J 4 bases; nucleotides not matched to a gene: 12. In germline, CDR1 is MDHEN, CDR2 SYDVKM. The CDR3 DNA sequence: TGTGCCAGCAGCGACCCTCAAGCGGGGGGCCGAGAGACCCAGTACTTC. This codes for CASSDPQAGGRETQYF.

V is TRBV30 and J is TRBJ1-1, with 7 bases aligning to TRBD1. Germline CDR1 GTSNPN, CDR2 SVGIG (reference sequence). J lost 1 base, V lost 4 bases, and 3 bases had no gene match. This CDR3 has 13 amino acids. The chain's CDR3 is CAWIGTANTEAFF. Written as DNA, the CDR3 is TGTGCCTGGATAGGGACAGCGAACACTGAAGCTTTCTTT.

A note on this clone: Other DNA sequences in the same sample also yield this CDR3. The chain has TRBV9 and TRBJ1-2; 7 bases match TRBD1. The CDR3 contains 15 residues. Germline values: CDR1 SGDLS, CDR2 YYNGEE. J was trimmed by 3 bases and V by 4 bases; bases with no gene match: 9. The CDR3 region is CASSPRQGMDYGYTF. CDR3 bases: TGTGCCAGCAGCCCCCGACAGGGAATGGACTATGGCTACACCTTC.

V gene TRBV5-1 combines with J gene TRBJ1-4, with D possibly TRBD1 on 6 matching bases. Germline loops: CDR1 SGHRS, CDR2 YFSETQ. The CDR3 runs 15 residues. Trimming took off 5 bases at V and 6 bases at J, with 17 bases between the two ends. CDR3 protein: CASSSDGGLDEKLFF. CDR3 bases: TGCGCCAGCAGTTCCGACGGGGGGCTTGATGAAAAACTGTTTTTT. Full variable domain (rest looked up from reference TRBV5-1 and TRBJ1-4): KAGVTQTPRYLIKTRGQQVTLSCSPISGHRSVSWYQQTPGQGLQFLFEYFSETQRNKGNFPGRFSGRQFSNSRSEMNVSTLELGDSALYLCASSSDGGLDEKLFFGSGTQLSVL.

The V and J genes are TRBV9 and TRBJ2-3; 11 nucleotides align to TRBD2. Germline V gene sequence: CDR1 SGDLS, CDR2 YYNGEE. Trimming took 0 bases from V and 6 from J; bases not matched to a gene: 0. The CDR3 totals 14 residues. The chain's CDR3 is CASSVGTSGDTQYF. Written as DNA, the CDR3 is TGTGCCAGCAGCGTAGGGACTAGCGGGGATACGCAGTATTTT.

V usage is TRBV28 and J usage is TRBJ1-4; a weak D match, TRBD1 (6 bases). The CDR3 length is 16 residues. Per germline, CDR1 MDHEN and CDR2 SYDVKM. Trimming took 2 bases from V and 8 from J, leaving 18 bases between them. CDR3 region: CASSLRGAGDREKLFF. Written as DNA, the CDR3 is TGTGCCAGCAGTTTACGGGGGGCCGGGGATAGAGAAAAACTGTTTTTT.

The chain links TRBV27 to TRBJ2-1, with a weak D call TRBD1 (5 bases). V lost 6 bases to trimming and J lost 1 base, with 13 bases between them. Looked up from germline, CDR1 is MNHEY and CDR2 is SMNVEV (reference sequence). The CDR3 contains 15 residues. The CDR3 nucleotides read TGTGCCAGCAGCCAAGGGGCCCAATCCTACAATGAGCAGTTCTTC. Translation gives CASSQGAQSYNEQFF.

The chain uses TRBV19 and TRBJ2-4; 8 bases agree with TRBD1. CDR3 length: 15 residues. The germline CDR1 and CDR2 sequences are LNHDA and SQIVND (reference sequence). V dropped 4 bases and J dropped 0; count of bases not matched to a gene: 2. Here the CDR3 reads CASSRTGLAKNIQYF. CDR3 bases: TGTGCCAGTAGTAGGACAGGGCTAGCCAAAAACATTCAGTACTTC.

This sequence joins TRBV27 and TRBJ1-5; the D is unclear. V dropped 2 bases and J dropped 2 bases, with 7 bases sitting between them. CDR1 and CDR2 (germline): MNHEY, SMNVEV (reference sequence). The CDR3 runs to 14 residues. CDR3 sequence: CASSLPGGNQPQHF. The CDR3 DNA reads TGTGCCAGCAGTTTACCGGGTGGCAATCAGCCCCAGCATTTT.

V is TRBV5-4 and J is TRBJ2-7; D not certain. The CDR3 is 14 amino acids. Germline assignment: CDR1 SGHNT and CDR2 YYREEE (reference sequence). V was shortened by 1 base and J by 7 bases, with 15 bases between the two germline ends. The CDR3, as DNA: TGTGCCAGCAGCTTGAGGTCTGCCGTGAGGGAGCAGTACTTC. It yields the protein CASSLRSAVREQYF.